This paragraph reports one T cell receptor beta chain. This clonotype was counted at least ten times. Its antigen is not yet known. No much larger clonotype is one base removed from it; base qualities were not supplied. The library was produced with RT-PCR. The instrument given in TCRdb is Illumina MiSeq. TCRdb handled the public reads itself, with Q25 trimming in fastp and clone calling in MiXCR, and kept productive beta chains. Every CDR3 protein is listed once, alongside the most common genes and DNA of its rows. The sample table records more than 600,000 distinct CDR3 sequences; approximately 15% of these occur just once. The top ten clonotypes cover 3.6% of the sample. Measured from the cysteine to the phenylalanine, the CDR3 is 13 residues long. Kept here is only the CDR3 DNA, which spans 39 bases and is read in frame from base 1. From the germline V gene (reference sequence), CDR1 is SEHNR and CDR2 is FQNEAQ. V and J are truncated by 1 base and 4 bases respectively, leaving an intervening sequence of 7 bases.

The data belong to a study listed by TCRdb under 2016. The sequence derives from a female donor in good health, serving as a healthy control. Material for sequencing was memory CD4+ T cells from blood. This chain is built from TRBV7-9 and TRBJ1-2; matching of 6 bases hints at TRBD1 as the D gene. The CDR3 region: CASSLEGGYGYTF. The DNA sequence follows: TGTGCCAGCAGCTTAGAAGGGGGCTATGGCTACACCTTC. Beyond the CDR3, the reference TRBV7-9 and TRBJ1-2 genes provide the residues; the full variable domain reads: DTGVSQNPRHKITKRGQNVTFRCDPISEHNRLYWYRQTLGQGPEFLTYFQNEAQLEKSRLLSDRFSAERPKGSFSTLEIQRTEQGDSAMYLCASSLEGGYGYTFGSGTRLTVV.